This T cell receptor (beta chain) emerged from a study of blood T cell repertoires in COVID-19. At the level of the study: Acute-phase and convalescent COVID-19 samples originated in the United States, Italy and Spain. PBMCs, B-cell-depleted T cells, or T cells were the source of the cDNA or gDNA that made up the material.

V lost 2 bases to trimming and J lost 1 base, with 13 bases between them. Germline CDR1 reads SGHRS; CDR2 reads YFSETQ. The CDR3 contains 16 residues. Authors' methods: Amplified reference gene primers provided the basis for estimating nucleated cell counts. TCRdb's copy holds only in-frame clones and misses some; the assay was immunoSEQ multiplex PCR. That table gives V, J and clone size, and the DNA gave D and trimming. The sample lists around 28,000 clones, approximately 88% occurring once. Sequenced: peripheral blood. This clonotype was obtained from a human donor in a cohort sampled during active COVID-19. V usage is TRBV5-1 and J usage is TRBJ2-1; the D gene is possibly TRBD2 (6 bases). CDR3 sequence reads: CASSLTRAGSYNEQFF. Here the CDR3 DNA reads TGCGCCAGCAGCTTAACCAGGGCGGGATCCTACAATGAGCAGTTCTTC.